This is a list of T cell receptor beta chains from one sample in a study of STAT5B mutations in CD4+ large granular lymphocyte leukemia. Profiled with immunoSEQ multiplex PCR; TCRdb holds only in-frame clones, not every one. This sample has fewer than 50,000 clones, with about 81% found just once. The sequencing sample was made of CD4+ T cells from blood buffy coats. Source of these receptors: a human donor in good health. CDR3s include the opening cysteine and the closing phenylalanine or tryptophan. Each record gives: J gene, clone size, V gene, D gene, CDR3 DNA, CDR3 protein. A D gene is named only where the DNA matches it firmly. Clone size appears in some rows only: once, few, many, or a class for an expanded clone.

J: TRBJ1-1
size: few
V: TRBV30
D: TRBD1
DNA: TGTGCCTGGTGGACAGGGAGGGTGAACACTGAAGCTTTCTTT
CDR3: CAWWTGRVNTEAFF

J: TRBJ1-4
size: once
V: TRBV27
D: NA
DNA: TGTGCCAGCAGTTCACGGACGGGGGGGAGTGAAAAACTGTTTTTT
CDR3: CASSSRTGGSEKLFF

J: TRBJ1-5
size: NA
V: TRBV5-1
D: TRBD1
DNA: TGCGCCAGCAGCCCGGAAGGGGGCCCCCAGCATTTT
CDR3: CASSPEGGPQHF

J: TRBJ2-7
size: NA
V: TRBV21-1
D: NA
DNA: TGTGCCAGCAGCAAAGTTTTTTCGGCGGGATCGGGCGAGCAGTACTTC
CDR3: CASSKVFSAGSGEQYF

J: TRBJ2-7
size: NA
V: TRBV6-1
D: NA
DNA: TGTGCCAGCAGTGATGCGACCGGGGGCCTCACCTACGAGCAGTACTTC
CDR3: CASSDATGGLTYEQYF

J: TRBJ2-1
size: NA
V: TRBV19
D: NA
DNA: TGTGCCAGTAGTATAGTGTCGACTAGTTATAATGAGCAGTTCTTC
CDR3: CASSIVSTSYNEQFF

J: TRBJ2-7
size: NA
V: TRBV11-3
D: NA
DNA: TGTGCCAGCAGCTTAGGTTACGGGGCCGACGAGCAGTACTTC
CDR3: CASSLGYGADEQYF

J: TRBJ1-4
size: few
V: TRBV7-9
D: NA
DNA: TGTGCCAGCAGCAACTCGGGTGCAACTAATGAAAAACTGTTTTTT
CDR3: CASSNSGATNEKLFF

J: TRBJ2-5
size: NA
V: TRBV12-5
D: TRBD2
DNA: TGTGCTAGTGGTCCTAGCGGGGGGGCGGGGGAGACCCAGTACTTC
CDR3: CASGPSGGAGETQYF

J: TRBJ2-4
size: NA
V: TRBV27
D: NA
DNA: TGTGCCAGCAGTTCCCCCCGTATAGCCAAAAACATTCAGTACTTC
CDR3: CASSSPRIAKNIQYF

J: TRBJ1-5
size: NA
V: TRBV6-5
D: TRBD1
DNA: TGTGCCAGCCAGACAGGGGATTTCAATCAGCCCCAGCATTTT
CDR3: CASQTGDFNQPQHF

J: TRBJ2-1
size: NA
V: TRBV9
D: NA
DNA: TGTGCCAGCAGCGATGGGACGCGGCCAGAGCAGTTCTTC
CDR3: CASSDGTRPEQFF

J: TRBJ2-7
size: NA
V: TRBV25-1
D: TRBD2
DNA: TGTGCCAGCAGCCAAAGACCGGGACTAGCGGGAGGGGTGGACGAGCAGTACTTC
CDR3: CASSQRPGLAGGVDEQYF

J: TRBJ2-7
size: NA
V: TRBV5-6
D: TRBD1
DNA: TGTGCCAGCAGCTCCGAGGGACAGTCCTACGAGCAGTACTTC
CDR3: CASSSEGQSYEQYF

J: TRBJ2-2
size: NA
V: TRBV18
D: TRBD1
DNA: TGTGCCAGCTCAGAGGGACAGGGGAATCCCGGGGAGCTGTTTTTT
CDR3: CASSEGQGNPGELFF